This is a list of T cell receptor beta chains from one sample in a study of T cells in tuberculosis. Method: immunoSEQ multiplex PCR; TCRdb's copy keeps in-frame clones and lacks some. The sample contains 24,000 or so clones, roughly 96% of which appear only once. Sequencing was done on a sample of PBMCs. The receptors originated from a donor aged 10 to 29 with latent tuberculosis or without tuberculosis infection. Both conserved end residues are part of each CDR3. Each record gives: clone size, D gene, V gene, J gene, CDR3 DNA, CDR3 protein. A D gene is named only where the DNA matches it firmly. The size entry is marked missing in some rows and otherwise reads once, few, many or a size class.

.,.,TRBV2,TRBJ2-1,TGTGCCAGCAGGCCCCAGACTAAGGTCTATGAGCAGTTCTTC,CASRPQTKVYEQFF
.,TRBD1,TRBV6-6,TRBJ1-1,TGTGCCAGCACAACCGGGACAGGGGGGTCGTTGGCTGAAGCTTTCTTT,CASTTGTGGSLAEAFF
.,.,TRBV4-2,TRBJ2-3,TGTGCCAGCAGCCAAGAGTTGAGGAGAGATACGCAGTATTTT,CASSQELRRDTQYF
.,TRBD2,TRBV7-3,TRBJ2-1,TGTGCCAGCAGCTCCCCCCGGAAGGGGCGGGGGGGTAAACGCTCCTACAATGAGCAGTTCTTC,CASSSPRKGRGGKRSYNEQFF
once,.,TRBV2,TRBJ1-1,TGTGCCAGCAGGCTAGACGAATTCAACACTGAAGCTTTCTTT,CASRLDEFNTEAFF
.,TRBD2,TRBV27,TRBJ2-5,TGTGCCAGCAGTTTAGGGCAGCGGGGGGTTGAAACCCAGTACTTC,CASSLGQRGVETQYF
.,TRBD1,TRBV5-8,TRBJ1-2,TGTGCCAGCAGCTTGCTGCCCTCGGACAGGGTCTACTATGGCTACACCTTC,CASSLLPSDRVYYGYTF
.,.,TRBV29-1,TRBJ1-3,TGCAGCGTCGCCCAGGGAAACACCATATATTTT,CSVAQGNTIYF
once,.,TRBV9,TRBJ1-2,TGTGCCAGCAGCCCGGAGGACGGGGGGTTCTATGGCTACACCTTC,CASSPEDGGFYGYTF
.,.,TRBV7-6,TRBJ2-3,TGTGCCAGCAGCTTAGTGGAGGTGGGGGGAAAAGATACGCAGTATTTT,CASSLVEVGGKDTQYF
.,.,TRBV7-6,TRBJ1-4,TGTGCCAGCAGCTCGTCGGGGATCCAGAATGAAAAACTGTTTTTT,CASSSSGIQNEKLFF
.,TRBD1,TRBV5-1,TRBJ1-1,TGCGCCAGCAGCTGGACAGGGATCAGCACATTTAACACTGAAGCTTTCTTT,CASSWTGISTFNTEAFF
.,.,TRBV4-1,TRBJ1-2,TGCGCCAGCAGCCGCCCAGGGTCAGGCTATGGCTACACCTTC,CASSRPGSGYGYTF
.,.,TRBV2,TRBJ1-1,TGTGCCAGCACTACAGGGAACACTGAAGCTTTCTTT,CASTTGNTEAFF
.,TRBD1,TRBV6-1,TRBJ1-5,TGTGCCAGCAGTCGGACAGGAGATAGCAATCAGCCCCAGCATTTT,CASSRTGDSNQPQHF
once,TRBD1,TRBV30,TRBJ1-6,TGTGCCTGGAGTGCCCCGGACAGGGCTCGGAATTCACCCCTCCACTTT,CAWSAPDRARNSPLHF
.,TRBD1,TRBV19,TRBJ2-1,TGTGCCAGTAAAGGACAGGACAATGAGCAGTTCTTC,CASKGQDNEQFF
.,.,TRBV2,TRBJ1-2,TGTGCCAGCAGTGAAACAGCGGCTAACACCTTC,CASSETAANTF
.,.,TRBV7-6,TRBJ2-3,TGTGCCAGCAGCTTAGGTGGCGGGGTGGCCACAGATACGCAGTATTTT,CASSLGGGVATDTQYF
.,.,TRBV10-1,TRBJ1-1,TGCGCCAGCAGTGAGTCGAAGGGGATAAGAACGACTGAAGCTTTCTTT,CASSESKGIRTTEAFF
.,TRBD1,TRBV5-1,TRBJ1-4,TGCGCCAGCAGCTTGGGACAGGGGGGTGAAAAACTGTTTTTT,CASSLGQGGEKLFF
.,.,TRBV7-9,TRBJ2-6,TGTGCCAGCAGCCAAACTGGGGCCAACGTCCTGACTTTC,CASSQTGANVLTF
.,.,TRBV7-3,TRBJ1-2,TGTGCCAGCAGCTTAAGCGGGAGCACTAACTATGGCTACACCTTC,CASSLSGSTNYGYTF
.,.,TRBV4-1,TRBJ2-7,TGCGCCAGCAGCCAAGAGAACAGGCCTAGCTCCTACGAGCAGTACTTC,CASSQENRPSSYEQYF
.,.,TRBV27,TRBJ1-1,TGTGCCAGCAGTGGCGAGGACAAGGGCAACACTGAAGCTTTCTTT,CASSGEDKGNTEAFF
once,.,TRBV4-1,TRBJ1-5,TGCGCCAGCAGCCAAGGGTGGACTACCAATCAGCCCCAGCATTTT,CASSQGWTTNQPQHF
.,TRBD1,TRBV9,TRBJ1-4,TGTGCCAGCAGCGTAGAATCAGGGGGTGCAACTAATGAAAAACTGTTTTTT,CASSVESGGATNEKLFF
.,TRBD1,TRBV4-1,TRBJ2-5,TGCGCCAGCAGCCAAGATCCCCCCCGGACAGGCGGGTTGGAGACCCAGTACTTC,CASSQDPPRTGGLETQYF
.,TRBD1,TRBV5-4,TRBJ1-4,TGTGCCAGCAGCTGGGGGACAGGGGCTGAAAAACTGTTTTTT,CASSWGTGAEKLFF
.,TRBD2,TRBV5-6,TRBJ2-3,TGTGCCAGCAGCTTGGGACTAGCGGGGGACACAGATACGCAGTATTTT,CASSLGLAGDTDTQYF
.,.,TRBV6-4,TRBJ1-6,TGTGCCAGCAGTGGACAGGCCAATTCACCCCTCCACTTT,CASSGQANSPLHF
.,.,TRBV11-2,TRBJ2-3,TGTGCCAGCAGCTTATCCTCGGATACGCAGTATTTT,CASSLSSDTQYF
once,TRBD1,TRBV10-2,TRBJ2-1,TGCGCCAGCAGCGGGACAGGGTCCTACAATGAGCAGTTCTTC,CASSGTGSYNEQFF
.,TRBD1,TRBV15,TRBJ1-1,TGTGCCACCAGCAGAGTGAGACAGGGTGAAGCTTTCTTT,CATSRVRQGEAFF
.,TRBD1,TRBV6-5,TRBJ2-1,TGTGCCAGCAGCAGGAGGACAGGGTATAGGGATGAGCAGTTCTTC,CASSRRTGYRDEQFF
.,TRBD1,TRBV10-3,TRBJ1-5,TGTGCCATCATGGGACAGGGGAGCAATCAGCCCCAGCATTTT,CAIMGQGSNQPQHF
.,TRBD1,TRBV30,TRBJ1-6,TGTGCCTGGACCCCACGGCGGGACAGGGGTTCGGGAAGCTCCTATAATTCACCCCTCCACTTT,CAWTPRRDRGSGSSYNSPLHF
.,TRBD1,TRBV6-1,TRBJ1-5,TGTGCCAGCAGCTCCTGGGACAGTCCCAATCAGCCCCAGCATTTT,CASSSWDSPNQPQHF
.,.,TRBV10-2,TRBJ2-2,TGCGCCAGCAGTGAGTCGGTGAAGTGGGTGGGGAAGACGTCAGGGACCGGGGAGCTGTTTTTT,CASSESVKWVGKTSGTGELFF
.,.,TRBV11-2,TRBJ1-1,TGTGCCAGCAGCTGGGGGGGGCCAGGTGAAGCTTTCTTT,CASSWGGPGEAFF
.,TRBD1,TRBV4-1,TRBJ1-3,TGCGCCAGCAGCCCGTGGGGACAGAGAGGAAACACCATATATTTT,CASSPWGQRGNTIYF
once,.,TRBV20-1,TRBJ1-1,TGCAGTGCTCTTAAGAACACTGAAGCTTTCTTT,CSALKNTEAFF
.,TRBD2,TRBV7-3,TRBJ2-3,TGTGCCAGCAGCTTAGCGGGGGGGCCGATGGATACGCAGTATTTT,CASSLAGGPMDTQYF
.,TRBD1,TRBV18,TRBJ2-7,TGTGCCAGCTCATCCGGGACAGGGAGATACGAGCAGTACTTC,CASSSGTGRYEQYF
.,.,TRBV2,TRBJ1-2,TGTGCCACCTTAGGAGACTTTGGCTACACCTTC,CATLGDFGYTF
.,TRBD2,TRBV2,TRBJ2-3,TGTGCCAGCAGTATTAGCGGGGGGCGCACAGATACGCAGTATTTT,CASSISGGRTDTQYF
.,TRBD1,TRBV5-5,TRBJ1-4,TGTGCCAGCAGCTCGTCCGGGGGGACAGGGGGCGAAAAACTGTTTTTT,CASSSSGGTGGEKLFF
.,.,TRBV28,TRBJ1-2,TGTGCCAGCAGTCCAGATGCGGCTGGAGGCTACACCTTC,CASSPDAAGGYTF
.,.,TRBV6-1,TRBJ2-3,TGTGCCAGCAGTATAACCCGGACAGATACGCAGTATTTT,CASSITRTDTQYF
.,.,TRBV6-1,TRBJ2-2,TGTGCCAGCAGGGGGTTCGACAGGAACACCGGGGAGCTGTTTTTT,CASRGFDRNTGELFF